The 20 T cell receptor beta chains reported below all come from one sample, sequenced in a study of identical twins. TCRdb called the 5' RACE reads again in MiXCR, with one record for every CDR3 protein. The table includes 700,000 to 950,000 distinct CDR3 sequences, around an eighth detected once. The data were also submitted as part of a second study, on yellow fever vaccine responses in identical twins.

Sequenced material: PBMCs. These receptors were taken from a woman younger than 35 in good health.

This clonotype was picked up many times. V is TRBV12-3 or TRBV12-4 and J is TRBJ2-2; D unresolved. With 6 bases removed from V and 6 bases from J, the gap between germline ends came to 8 bases. There are 12 residues in the CDR3. This CDR3 is CASSYGPGELFF. In DNA form, the CDR3 reads TGTGCCAGCAGCTATGGTCCCGGGGAGCTGTTTTTT.

The V call is TRBV29-1, the J call TRBJ2-1; TRBD1 or TRBD2 may be the D gene (5 bases each). CDR1 is SQVTM, CDR2 ANQGSEA, per germline. The CDR3 is 13 residues long. The V gene lost 4 bases and the J gene lost 6 bases, with 13 bases spanning the gap. The CDR3 sequence: CSVAGGSPNEQFF. For the CDR3, the DNA is TGCAGCGTTGCTGGGGGATCGCCCAATGAGCAGTTCTTC.

This clonotype has ten or more counts. This chain joins TRBV28 and TRBJ2-7; no definite D call. V shed 6 bases and J shed 4 bases, with 13 bases lying between them. Germline V gene data show CDR1 as MDHEN and CDR2 as SYDVKM. This CDR3 contains 13 residues. The DNA for the CDR3 is TGTGCCAGCAGCCTCGGACCTCCTTACGAGCAGTACTTC. This sequence encodes CASSLGPPYEQYF.

The chain carries TRBV24-1 and TRBJ2-5; tentatively, D is TRBD1 (5 bases). The CDR3 is 14 residues long. Germline lookup yields CDR1 KGHDR and CDR2 SFDVKD. Trimming took off 5 bases at V and 4 bases at J, with 13 bases between the two ends. CDR3 loop: CATSVGVDPETQYF. CDR3 nucleotide sequence: TGTGCCACCAGTGTAGGGGTTGACCCAGAGACCCAGTACTTC.

In this sample, this clonotype turned up a few times. The chain is built from TRBV9 and TRBJ2-1, with D possibly being TRBD2 (6 bases). Trimming took off 0 bases at V and 2 bases at J, with 12 bases between the two ends. The CDR3 is 16 residues long. Germline V gene sequence: CDR1 SGDLS, CDR2 YYNGEE. CDR3 residues: CASSVEDLAAYNEQFF. In DNA form, the CDR3 reads TGTGCCAGCAGCGTAGAAGATTTAGCGGCCTACAATGAGCAGTTCTTC.

The rearrangement joins TRBV3-1 to TRBJ2-5; TRBD2 aligns across 14 bases. The CDR3 extends over 16 amino acids. The V segment lost 4 bases and the J segment 4 bases; nucleotides outside the gene matches: 5. Per germline, CDR1 LGHDT and CDR2 YNNKEL (reference sequence). The CDR3 coding sequence is TGTGCCAGCAGCCTAAGGACTAGCGGGAGGTCAGAGACCCAGTACTTC. It encodes CASSLRTSGRSETQYF.

The V gene is TRBV6-1, the J gene TRBJ2-3; 11 bases line up with TRBD2. Unmatched junction bases numbered 11, after V lost 6 bases and J lost 6 bases. CDR3 length: 16 amino acids. Germline assignment: CDR1 MNHNS and CDR2 SASEGT. CDR3 loop: CASRFRSGGASDTQYF. The CDR3 coding sequence is TGTGCCAGCAGGTTTCGTAGCGGGGGGGCATCTGATACGCAGTATTTT.

The J gene is TRBJ2-5, the V gene TRBV20-1; 9 positions match TRBD1. This CDR3 contains 14 residues. V lost 6 bases to trimming and J lost 2 bases; unmatched junction nucleotides: 7. Germline CDR1 DFQATT, CDR2 SNEGSKA (reference sequence). The CDR3 loop reads CSANGQGQQETQYF. The CDR3 DNA reads as TGCAGTGCAAACGGACAGGGGCAACAAGAGACCCAGTACTTC.

This chain joins TRBV18 and TRBJ2-7; the D call may be TRBD1 or TRBD2 (5 bases each). Germline CDR1 KGHSH, CDR2 LQKENI. The germline V and J ends were trimmed by 4 bases and 6 bases, with 10 bases remaining between them. CDR3 length: 12 residues. The CDR3 spells CASSQGPGEQYV. CDR3 DNA: TGTGCCAGCTCACAGGGACCGGGCGAGCAGTACGTC.

This clonotype was detected many times. The V and J genes are TRBV12-3 or TRBV12-4 and TRBJ1-3; TRBD1 aligns across 9 bases. This CDR3 has 14 amino acids. With V trimmed by 5 bases and J by 5 bases, 4 bases remained unmatched. The CDR3 DNA reads TGTGCCAGCAGTCTTGGACAGGGGCGAAACACCATATATTTT. Translation: CASSLGQGRNTIYF.

V and J are TRBV5-1 and TRBJ2-3; D might be TRBD1 (6 bases). Germline V gene lookup returns CDR1 SGHRS and CDR2 YFSETQ. This CDR3 region has 15 residues. Trimming cost V 4 bases and J 0 bases, with 12 bases left between them. CDR3 DNA: TGCGCCAGCAGCCCCTGGACAGACAGCACAGATACGCAGTATTTT. The encoded protein is CASSPWTDSTDTQYF.

This clonotype was seen ten or more times. The chain recombines TRBV5-1 with TRBJ2-7, with D possibly being TRBD1 (5 bases). This CDR3 spans 15 amino acids. Trimming removed 3 bases at V and 7 bases at J, with 20 bases between. Germline CDR1 reads SGHRS; CDR2 reads YFSETQ. The CDR3 DNA is TGCGCCAGCAGCTCTTCAGGGCTTCCTTCCTTTGAGCAGTACGTC. Protein sequence: CASSSSGLPSFEQYV.

This clonotype has a count of ten or more. The rearrangement links TRBV28 to TRBJ1-5, with TRBD1 matching over 7 bases. CDR3 length: 14 residues. V lost 7 bases to trimming and J lost 0 bases; unmatched junction nucleotides: 3. In germline, CDR1 is MDHEN, CDR2 SYDVKM. CDR3 residues: CASKQGYSNQPQHF. CDR3 bases: TGTGCCAGCAAACAGGGGTATAGCAATCAGCCCCAGCATTTT.

The table lists this clonotype with a few counts. This chain joins TRBV5-6 and TRBJ1-2, with a weak D call TRBD1 (5 bases). This CDR3 is built from 15 residues. V lost 0 bases to trimming and J lost 2 bases, with 11 bases between them. In germline, CDR1 is SGHDT, CDR2 YYEEEE. The CDR3: CASSLGGGKNYGYTF. For the CDR3, the DNA is TGTGCCAGCAGCTTGGGTGGGGGAAAGAACTATGGCTACACCTTC.

A word on this clonotype: This sequence may be a read error, since a much larger clone differs from it by one base. This chain uses TRBV24-1 with TRBJ2-1; 9 bases are shared with TRBD2. CDR1 is KGHDR, CDR2 SFDVKD, per germline. This CDR3 is 16 amino acids long. V shed 3 bases and J 0 bases; nucleotides not matched to a gene: 2. The CDR3 DNA reads TGTGCCACCAGTGATGGTAGCGGGAGCTCCTACAATGAGCAGTTCTTC. Amino acid sequence: CATSDGSGSSYNEQFF.

In its sample, this clonotype was seen many times. This chain connects TRBV4-1 to TRBJ1-4; the D gene is possibly TRBD1 (5 bases). The germline V gene has CDR1 MGHRA and CDR2 YSYEKL. The CDR3 is 18 amino acids. Trimming cost V 4 bases and J 3 bases, with 21 bases left between them. This CDR3 is CASSPRSGMAEANEKLFF. The CDR3 coding sequence is TGCGCCAGCAGCCCAAGATCAGGGATGGCGGAGGCTAATGAAAAACTGTTTTTT.

The CDR3 DNA reads TGTGCCAGCAGTGACGGGGGCAACGGTTCAGATGGCTACACCTTC. Its translation: CASSDGGNGSDGYTF. This chain links TRBV6-1 with TRBJ1-2, with a tentative D call TRBD1 (6 bases). Germline V gene data show CDR1 as MNHNS and CDR2 as SASEGT. V gave up 3 bases and J gave up 6 bases, with 17 bases separating them. The CDR3 extends over 15 amino acids.

This sequence joins TRBV20-1 and TRBJ2-1; TRBD1 or TRBD2 may be the D gene (5 bases each). This CDR3 region has 13 residues. The germline gives CDR1 DFQATT, CDR2 SNEGSKA (reference sequence). Trimming left V 6 bases short and J 7 bases short, with 16 bases between. The CDR3 spells CSARARGGNEQFF. The CDR3 DNA follows: TGCAGTGCCAGGGCACGGGGTGGTAATGAGCAGTTCTTC.

V is TRBV20-1 and J is TRBJ1-4; D unresolved. This CDR3 region has 11 residues. Germline CDR1 reads DFQATT; CDR2 reads SNEGSKA (reference sequence). The CDR3 here is CTTRTHEKLFF. In DNA form, the CDR3 reads TGCACCACTAGGACCCATGAAAAACTGTTTTTT.

This clonotype has ten or more counts. V usage is TRBV9 and J usage is TRBJ2-3; unclear D gene. V lost 3 bases, J lost 0 bases, and 8 bases lay in between. Germline CDR1 reads SGDLS; CDR2 reads YYNGEE. The CDR3 loop spans 14 amino acids. The CDR3: CASSETLSTDTQYF. In DNA, the CDR3 is TGTGCCAGCAGCGAGACCCTTAGCACAGATACGCAGTATTTT.